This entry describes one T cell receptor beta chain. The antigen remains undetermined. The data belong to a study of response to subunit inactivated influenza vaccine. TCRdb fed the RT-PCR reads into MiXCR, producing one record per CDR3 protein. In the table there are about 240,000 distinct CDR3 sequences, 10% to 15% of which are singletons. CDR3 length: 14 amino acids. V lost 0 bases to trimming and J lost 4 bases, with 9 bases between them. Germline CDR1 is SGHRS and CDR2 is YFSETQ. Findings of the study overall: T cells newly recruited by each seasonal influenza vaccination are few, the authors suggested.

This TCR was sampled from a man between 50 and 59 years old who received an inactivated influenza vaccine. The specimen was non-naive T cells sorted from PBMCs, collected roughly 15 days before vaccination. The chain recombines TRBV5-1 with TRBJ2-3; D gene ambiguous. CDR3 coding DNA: TGCGCCAGCAGCTTGGCCGGTCAGGCAGATACGCAGTATTTT. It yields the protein CASSLAGQADTQYF.